Listed here is a single T cell receptor beta chain. Seattle's enrolled individuals joined amid active infection and were then monitored longitudinally. In the source study's methods: Reference gene primer amplification gave nucleated cell count estimates. Assay: immunoSEQ multiplex PCR; the TCRdb copy retains only in-frame clones and omits some. V and J calls and clone size are given by that table; D and trimming were obtained from the DNA. In the table there are 220,000 or so clones, 85% to 90% of which are singletons. V was cut by 2 bases and J by 8 bases, with 17 bases left in between. The germline CDR1 and CDR2 sequences are SGHNT and YYREEE (reference sequence). The CDR3 contains 15 residues. The source of the sample is a study of blood T cell repertoires in COVID-19. Study-level background: From T cells, B-cell-depleted T cells, or PBMCs came the material, which was cDNA or gDNA.

Material: peripheral blood. This TCR derives from a woman between 50 and 59 years old with COVID-19, enrolled during active disease. The chain is built from TRBV5-4 and TRBJ2-1; D might be TRBD1 (5 bases). The CDR3 coding sequence is TGTGCCAGCAGCTTACCGACAGACCCTAAGGATGAGCAGTTCTTC. Residues: CASSLPTDPKDEQFF.